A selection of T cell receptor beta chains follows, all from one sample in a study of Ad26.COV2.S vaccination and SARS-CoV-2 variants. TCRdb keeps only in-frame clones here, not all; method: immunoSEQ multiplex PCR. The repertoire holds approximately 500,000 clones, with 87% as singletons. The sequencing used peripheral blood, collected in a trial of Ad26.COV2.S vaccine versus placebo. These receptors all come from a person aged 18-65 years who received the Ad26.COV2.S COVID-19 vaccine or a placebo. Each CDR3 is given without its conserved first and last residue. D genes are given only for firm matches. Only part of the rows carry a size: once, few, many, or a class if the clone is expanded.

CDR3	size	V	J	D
ASSYGSGRADTDEQF	.	TRBV5-1	TRBJ2-1	TRBD2
ASKPAVTGKNTIY	.	TRBV3-1/TRBV3-2	TRBJ1-3	.
ASSYVSGTGYPGPSQPQH	.	TRBV6-2/TRBV6-3	TRBJ1-5	TRBD1
ATKTAENQPQH	.	TRBV6-5	TRBJ1-5	.
ASSLGGLRTDTQY	.	TRBV7-2	TRBJ2-3	TRBD2
ATSDLPTGELF	.	TRBV24-1	TRBJ2-2	.
ASSLFGDEQY	.	TRBV28	TRBJ2-7	.
ASSQDREGLKTQY	.	TRBV4-1	TRBJ2-5	.
ASSPIDRGTEAF	.	TRBV5-1	TRBJ1-1	TRBD1
ASSQVAGNTIY	.	TRBV4-3	TRBJ1-3	.
SGGTGEAF	.	TRBV29-1	TRBJ1-1	.
ASSFPDRPNYGYT	.	TRBV28	TRBJ1-2	.
ASSLGGAVRNNEQF	.	TRBV5-4	TRBJ2-1	.
ASSKVGLAETGELF	.	TRBV19	TRBJ2-2	TRBD2
SASLGVEQY	.	TRBV20-1	TRBJ2-7	.
ASSMGQNYT	.	TRBV6-2/TRBV6-3	TRBJ1-2	TRBD1
ASRPGSGEQF	.	TRBV14	TRBJ2-1	.
ASSIFGADTQY	.	TRBV19	TRBJ2-3	.
ASSPQSMQDNQPQH	few	TRBV7-9	TRBJ1-5	.
ASKEGGGNNSPLH	.	TRBV6-5	TRBJ1-6	.
ASSLLQGITEAF	.	TRBV7-9	TRBJ1-1	.
ASSQVGGGETQY	.	TRBV4-2	TRBJ2-5	.
ASSQEGLAEYNEQF	.	TRBV4-3	TRBJ2-1	TRBD2
ASLGTGNQPQH	.	TRBV28	TRBJ1-5	TRBD1
ASRAGEGEQY	.	TRBV3-1/TRBV3-2	TRBJ2-7	TRBD2
ASNPSGRAGEQF	few	TRBV6-5	TRBJ2-1	TRBD2
AWSSGVHQPQH	.	TRBV30	TRBJ1-5	.
ASSYGSDRAPGELF	.	TRBV6-5	TRBJ2-2	TRBD1
ASREAGGLGSPLH	.	TRBV5-1	TRBJ1-6	TRBD1
ASSQGGSGAWYEQY	.	TRBV4-1	TRBJ2-7	.
ASSRQGRGQSQNYGYT	.	TRBV7-9	TRBJ1-2	.
ASSVGTGSPQETQY	.	TRBV9	TRBJ2-5	TRBD1
ASSTWGGRETQY	.	TRBV6-2/TRBV6-3	TRBJ2-5	TRBD2
ASSQEGGVSPLH	.	TRBV4-3	TRBJ1-6	.
ASSSGQGRNTIY	.	TRBV5-4	TRBJ1-3	TRBD1
ASSLGTGRNYGYT	.	TRBV7-9	TRBJ1-2	.
ASSIVAGRTDTQY	.	TRBV19	TRBJ2-3	TRBD2
ASSPEGAREKLF	.	TRBV18	TRBJ1-4	TRBD1
ASSPQRPAGNTIY	.	TRBV4-2	TRBJ1-3	.
ASNLRHHGEQF	.	TRBV28	TRBJ2-1	.
ASSPGTSGVTDTQY	.	TRBV11-1	TRBJ2-3	TRBD2
ASRRLSSYEQY	.	TRBV5-6	TRBJ2-7	.
ASGGAGEAGELF	.	TRBV5-1	TRBJ2-2	TRBD2
ASSPSGSENIQY	.	TRBV7-9	TRBJ2-4	.
AISEGDPTDTQY	.	TRBV10-3	TRBJ2-3	.